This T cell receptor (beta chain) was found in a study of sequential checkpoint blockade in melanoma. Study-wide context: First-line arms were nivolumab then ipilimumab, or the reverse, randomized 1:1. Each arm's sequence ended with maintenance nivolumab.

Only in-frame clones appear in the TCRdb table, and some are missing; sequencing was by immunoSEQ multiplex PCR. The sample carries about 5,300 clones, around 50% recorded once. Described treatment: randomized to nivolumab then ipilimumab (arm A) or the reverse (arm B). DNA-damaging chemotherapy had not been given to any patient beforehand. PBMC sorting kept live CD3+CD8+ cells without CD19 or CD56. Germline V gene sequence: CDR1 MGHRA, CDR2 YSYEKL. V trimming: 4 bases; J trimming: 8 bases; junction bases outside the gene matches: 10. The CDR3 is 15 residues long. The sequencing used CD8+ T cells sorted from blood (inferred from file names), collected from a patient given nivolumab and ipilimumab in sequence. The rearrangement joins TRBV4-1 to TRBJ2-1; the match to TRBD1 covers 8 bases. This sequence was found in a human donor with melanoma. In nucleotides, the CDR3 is TGCGCCAGCAGCCTAGGACCAGGGGGCAAGGATGAGCAGTTCTTC. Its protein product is CASSLGPGGKDEQFF.